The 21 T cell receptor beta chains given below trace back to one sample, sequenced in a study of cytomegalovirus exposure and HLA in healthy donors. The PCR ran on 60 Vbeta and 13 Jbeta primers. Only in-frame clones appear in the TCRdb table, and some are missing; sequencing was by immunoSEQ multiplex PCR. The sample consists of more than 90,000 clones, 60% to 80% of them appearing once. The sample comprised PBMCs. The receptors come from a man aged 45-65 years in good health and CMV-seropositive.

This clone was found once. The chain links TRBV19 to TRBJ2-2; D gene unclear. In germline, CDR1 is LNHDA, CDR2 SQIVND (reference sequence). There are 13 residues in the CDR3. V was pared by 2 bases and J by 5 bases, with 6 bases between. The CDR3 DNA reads TGTGCCAGTAGTATAAGACTGACCGGGGAGCTGTTTTTT. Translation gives CASSIRLTGELFF.

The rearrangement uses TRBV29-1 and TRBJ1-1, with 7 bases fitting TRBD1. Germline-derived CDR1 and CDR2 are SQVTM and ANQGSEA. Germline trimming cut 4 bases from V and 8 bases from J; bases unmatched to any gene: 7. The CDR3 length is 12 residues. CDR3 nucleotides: TGCAGCGTTGTAAAGGGGGCCGTAGAAGCTTTCTTT. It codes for CSVVKGAVEAFF. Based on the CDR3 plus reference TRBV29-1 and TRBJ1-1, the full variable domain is SAVISQKPSRDICQRGTSLTIQCQVDSQVTMMFWYRQQPGQSLTLIATANQGSEATYESGFVIDKFPISRPNLTFSTLTVSNMSPEDSSIYLCSVVKGAVEAFFGQGTRLTVV.

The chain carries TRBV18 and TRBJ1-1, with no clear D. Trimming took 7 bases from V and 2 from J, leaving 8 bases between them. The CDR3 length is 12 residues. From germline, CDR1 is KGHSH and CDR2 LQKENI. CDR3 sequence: CASFLINTEAFF. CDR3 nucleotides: TGTGCCAGCTTCTTAATAAACACTGAAGCTTTCTTT.

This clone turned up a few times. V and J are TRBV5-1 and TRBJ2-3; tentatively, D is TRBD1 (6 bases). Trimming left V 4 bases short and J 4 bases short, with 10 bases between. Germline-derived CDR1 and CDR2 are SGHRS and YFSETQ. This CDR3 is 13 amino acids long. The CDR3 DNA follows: TGCGCCAGCAGCGTGCAGGGGCCAGATACGCAGTATTTT. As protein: CASSVQGPDTQYF.

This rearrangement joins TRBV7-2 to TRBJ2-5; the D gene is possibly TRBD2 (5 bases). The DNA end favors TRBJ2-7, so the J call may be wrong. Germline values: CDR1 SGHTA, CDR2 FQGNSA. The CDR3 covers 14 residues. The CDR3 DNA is TGTGCCAGCAGCTTTGCCGGGAATTCCTACGAGCAGTACTTC. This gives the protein CASSFAGNSYEQYF.

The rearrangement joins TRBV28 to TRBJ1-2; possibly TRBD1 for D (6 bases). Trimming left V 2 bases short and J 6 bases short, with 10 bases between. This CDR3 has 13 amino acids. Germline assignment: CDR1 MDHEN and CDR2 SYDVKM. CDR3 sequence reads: CASSLGGANGYTF. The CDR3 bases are TGTGCCAGCAGTTTAGGGGGGGCGAATGGCTACACCTTC.

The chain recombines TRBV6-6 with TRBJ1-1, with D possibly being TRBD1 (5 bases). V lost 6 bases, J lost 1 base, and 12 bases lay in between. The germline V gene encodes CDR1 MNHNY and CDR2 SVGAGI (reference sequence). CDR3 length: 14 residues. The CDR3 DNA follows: TGTGCCAGCAGGTTGTTGACAGCGAACACTGAAGCTTTCTTT. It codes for CASRLLTANTEAFF.

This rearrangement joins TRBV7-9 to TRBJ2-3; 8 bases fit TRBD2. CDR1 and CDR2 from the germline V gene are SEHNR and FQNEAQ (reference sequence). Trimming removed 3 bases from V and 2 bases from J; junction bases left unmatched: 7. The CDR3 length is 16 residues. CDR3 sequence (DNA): TGTGCCAGCAGCTTTGGCCGGGAGGGATACACAGATACGCAGTATTTT. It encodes CASSFGREGYTDTQYF.

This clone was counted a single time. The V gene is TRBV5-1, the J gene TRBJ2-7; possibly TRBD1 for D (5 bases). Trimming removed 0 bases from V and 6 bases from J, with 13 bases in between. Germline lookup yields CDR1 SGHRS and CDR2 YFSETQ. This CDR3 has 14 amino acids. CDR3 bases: TGCGCCAGCAGCTTGGTCGCAGGGCCGATCGAGCAGTACTTC. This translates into CASSLVAGPIEQYF.

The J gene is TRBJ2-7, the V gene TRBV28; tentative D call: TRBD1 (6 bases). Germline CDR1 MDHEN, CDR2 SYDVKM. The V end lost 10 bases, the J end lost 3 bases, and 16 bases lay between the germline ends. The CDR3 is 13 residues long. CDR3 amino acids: CATSQGPIYEQYF. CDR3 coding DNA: TGTGCCACCTCCCAGGGGCCTATCTACGAGCAGTACTTC.

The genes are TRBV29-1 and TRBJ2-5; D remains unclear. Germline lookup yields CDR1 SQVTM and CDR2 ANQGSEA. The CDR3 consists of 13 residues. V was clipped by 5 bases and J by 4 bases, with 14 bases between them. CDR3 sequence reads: CSVTAVEAETQYF. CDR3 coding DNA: TGCAGCGTTACCGCCGTCGAGGCAGAGACCCAGTACTTC.

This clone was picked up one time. The CDR3 DNA reads TGCGCCAGCAGTAACGGGGGAGGATACGAGCAGTACTTC. Its translation is CASSNGGGYEQYF. V gene TRBV10-1 combines with J gene TRBJ2-7; tentative D call: TRBD2 (6 bases). V was shortened by 5 bases and J by 4 bases, with 12 bases between the two germline ends. Per germline, CDR1 WNHNN and CDR2 SYGVQD (reference sequence). The CDR3 totals 13 residues.

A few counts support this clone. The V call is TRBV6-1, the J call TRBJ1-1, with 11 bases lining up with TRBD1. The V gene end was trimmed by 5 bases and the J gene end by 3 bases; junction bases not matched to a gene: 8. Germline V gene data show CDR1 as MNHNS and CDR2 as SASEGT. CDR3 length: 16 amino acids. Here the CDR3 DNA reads TGTGCCAGCAGTCAAGGACAGGGGGCGCGGGACACTGAAGCTTTCTTT. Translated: CASSQGQGARDTEAFF.

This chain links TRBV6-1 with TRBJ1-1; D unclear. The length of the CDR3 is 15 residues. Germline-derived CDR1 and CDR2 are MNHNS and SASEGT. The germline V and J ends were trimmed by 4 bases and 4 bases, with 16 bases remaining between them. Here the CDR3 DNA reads TGTGCCAGCAGTGTGGCCCTGACCGGAGGCACTGAAGCTTTCTTT. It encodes CASSVALTGGTEAFF.

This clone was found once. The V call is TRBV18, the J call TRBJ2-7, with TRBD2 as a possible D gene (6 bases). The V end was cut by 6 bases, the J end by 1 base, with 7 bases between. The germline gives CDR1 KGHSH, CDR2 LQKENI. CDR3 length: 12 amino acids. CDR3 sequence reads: CASSRESYEQYF. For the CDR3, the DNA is TGTGCCAGCTCTCGGGAGTCCTACGAGCAGTACTTC.

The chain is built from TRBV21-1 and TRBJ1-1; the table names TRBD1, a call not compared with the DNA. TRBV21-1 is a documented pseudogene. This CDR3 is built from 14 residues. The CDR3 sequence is CASTPQGGDTEAFF. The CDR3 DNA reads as TGTGCCAGCACTCCACAGGGGGGAGACACTGAAGCTTTCTTT.

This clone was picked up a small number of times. CDR3 region: CASSPPGLAVSYEQYF. In DNA form, the CDR3 reads TGTGCCAGCAGCCCTCCGGGACTAGCGGTGTCCTACGAGCAGTACTTC. The genes are TRBV5-6 and TRBJ2-5, with 11 bases matching TRBD2. The J call is doubtful: the DNA matches TRBJ2-7 better. This CDR3 spans 16 amino acids. Germline loops: CDR1 SGHDT, CDR2 YYEEEE.

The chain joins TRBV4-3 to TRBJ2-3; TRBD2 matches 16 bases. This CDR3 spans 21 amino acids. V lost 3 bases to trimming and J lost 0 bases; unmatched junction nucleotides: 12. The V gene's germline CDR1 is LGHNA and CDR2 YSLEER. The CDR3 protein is CASSQAPGLAGGTSSTDTQYF. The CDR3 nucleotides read TGCGCCAGCAGCCAGGCCCCGGGACTAGCGGGGGGGACCTCTAGCACAGATACGCAGTATTTT.

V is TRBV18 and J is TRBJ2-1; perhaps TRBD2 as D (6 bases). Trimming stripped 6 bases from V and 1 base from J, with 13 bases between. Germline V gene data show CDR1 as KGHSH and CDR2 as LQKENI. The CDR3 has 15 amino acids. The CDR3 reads CASSLGTPSYNEQFF. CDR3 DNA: TGTGCCAGCTCCCTCGGGACTCCGTCCTACAATGAGCAGTTCTTC.

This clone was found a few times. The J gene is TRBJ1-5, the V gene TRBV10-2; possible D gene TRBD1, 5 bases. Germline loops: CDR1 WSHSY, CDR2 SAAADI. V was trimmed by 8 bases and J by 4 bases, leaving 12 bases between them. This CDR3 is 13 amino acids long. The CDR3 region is CASSETENQPQHF. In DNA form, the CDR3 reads TGCGCCAGCTCCGAGACAGAGAATCAGCCCCAGCATTTT.

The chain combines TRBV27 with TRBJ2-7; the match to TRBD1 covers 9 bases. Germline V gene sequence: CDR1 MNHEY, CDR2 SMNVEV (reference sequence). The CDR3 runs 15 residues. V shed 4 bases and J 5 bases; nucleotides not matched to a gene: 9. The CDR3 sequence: CASSSVGTGLHEQYF. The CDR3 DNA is TGTGCCAGCAGTTCCGTAGGGACAGGGCTCCACGAGCAGTACTTC.